What follows describes a single T cell receptor (beta chain). The entry originates in a study of blood T cell repertoires in COVID-19. Study at large: The origin of the acute and convalescent COVID-19 samples was the United States, Italy and Spain. T cells, B-cell-depleted T cells, or PBMCs provided the cDNA or gDNA that served as material.

The germline CDR1 and CDR2 sequences are SGHRS and YFSETQ. CDR3 size: 12 residues. V was cut by 5 bases and J by 5 bases, with 10 bases left in between. Original processing notes: By means of reference gene primer amplification, nucleated cell counts were estimated. Clones were sequenced by immunoSEQ multiplex PCR, and TCRdb holds only the in-frame ones, with some missing. V and J calls and clone size come straight from that table; D and trimming were deduced from the DNA. This table holds under 200,000 clones, more than 75% found once. The TCR originated in a man in his forties or fifties with acute or convalescent COVID-19. The chain recombines TRBV5-1 with TRBJ2-5; D may be TRBD2 (6 bases). Sequencing was performed on peripheral blood. CDR3: CASRWDSETQYF. The CDR3 DNA reads TGCGCCAGCAGGTGGGACTCGGAGACCCAGTACTTC.